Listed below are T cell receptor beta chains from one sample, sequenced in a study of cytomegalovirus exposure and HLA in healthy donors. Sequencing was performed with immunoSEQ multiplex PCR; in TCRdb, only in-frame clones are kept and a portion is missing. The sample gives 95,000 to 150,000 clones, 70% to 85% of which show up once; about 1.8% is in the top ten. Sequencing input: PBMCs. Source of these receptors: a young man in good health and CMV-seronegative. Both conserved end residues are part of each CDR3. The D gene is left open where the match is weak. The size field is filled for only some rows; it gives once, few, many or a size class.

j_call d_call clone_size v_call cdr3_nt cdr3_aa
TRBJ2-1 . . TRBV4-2 TGTGCCAGCAGCCAAGATCCCAGGAGGAATGAGCAGTTCTTC CASSQDPRRNEQFF
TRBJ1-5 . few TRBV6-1 TGTGCCAGCATCCCTAATAGCAATCAGCCCCAGCATTTT CASIPNSNQPQHF
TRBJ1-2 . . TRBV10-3 TGTGCCATCAGTGCCTCAGGGATCGGCTACACCTTC CAISASGIGYTF
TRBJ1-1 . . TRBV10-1 TGCGCCAGCACGCAGACTAGAACCATGAACACTGAAGCTTTCTTT CASTQTRTMNTEAFF
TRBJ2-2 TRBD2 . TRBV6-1 TGTGCCAGCAGGGGGACTAGCGGGTCCGGGGAGCTGTTTTTT CASRGTSGSGELFF
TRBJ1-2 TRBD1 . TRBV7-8 TGTGCCAGCAGCTTAGCAGGGACAGGAGGCTATGGCTACACCTTC CASSLAGTGGYGYTF
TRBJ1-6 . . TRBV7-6 TGTGCCAGCAGCCGCGGGAGAGATTCACCCCTCCACTTT CASSRGRDSPLHF
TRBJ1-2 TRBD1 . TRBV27 TGTGCCAGCAGTTTTTTGCAGGGGGATGGCTACACCTTC CASSFLQGDGYTF
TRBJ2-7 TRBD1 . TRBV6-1 TGTGCCAGCAGGGAAAACAGGGGAAGCTACTACGAGCAGTACTTC CASRENRGSYYEQYF
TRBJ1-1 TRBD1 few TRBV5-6 TGTGCCAGCAGCATACTGTCGGGACAGGGAGTTACTGAAGCTTTCTTT CASSILSGQGVTEAFF
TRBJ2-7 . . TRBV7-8 TGTGCCAGCAGCACGACAGGTTTCTACGAGCAGTACTTC CASSTTGFYEQYF
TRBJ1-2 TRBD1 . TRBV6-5 TGTGCCAGCAGTGCACAGGGGGCGGGGGGCTACACCTTC CASSAQGAGGYTF
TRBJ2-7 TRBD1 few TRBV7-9 TGTGCCAGCAGCAACCCGCATGGACAGGGGAGGCCCTACGAGCAGTACTTC CASSNPHGQGRPYEQYF
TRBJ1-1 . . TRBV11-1 TGTGCCAGCAGAAGGAGAGACACTGAAGCTTTCTTT CASRRRDTEAFF